A single sample is the source of the 29 T cell receptor beta chains below, sequenced in a study of regulatory T cells in long-lasting Graves disease. Time point here: newly diagnosed GD, antithyroid drugs for less than 3 months. Construction of the TCR library relied on RNA isolated from PBMCs. The authors built TCR beta libraries using iRepertoire HTBI primers and Arm-PCR of CDR3 regions. TCRdb reanalysed the multiplex PCR reads using MiXCR and keeps one entry per CDR3 protein. The sample carries 420,000 or so distinct CDR3 sequences, 16% recorded once. This sample also belongs to another study, concerning T cells in Graves' hyperthyroidism and ophthalmopathy.

The sample consisted of peripheral blood mononuclear cells (PBMCs), taken at new diagnosis, from a patient treated with antithyroid drugs. These receptors all come from a woman between 18 and 29 years old with Graves disease.

J is TRBJ1-2 and V is TRBV9; TRBD1 matches 7 bases. Germline CDR1 is SGDLS and CDR2 is YYNGEE. Unmatched junction bases numbered 7, after V lost 0 bases and J lost 5 bases. CDR3 length equals 15 residues. The CDR3 coding sequence is TGTGCCAGCAGCGTAGAAGCTACAGGGGTTTATGGCTACACCTTC. Amino acids: CASSVEATGVYGYTF. The full variable domain, completed using reference TRBV9 and TRBJ1-2, is DSGVTQTPKHLITATGQRVTLRCSPRSGDLSVYWYQQSLDQGLQFLIQYYNGEERAKGNILERFSAQQFPDLHSELNLSSLELGDSALYFCASSVEATGVYGYTFGSGTRLTVV.

This clonotype has a count of ten or more. The chain couples TRBV9 to TRBJ2-3; D gene ambiguous. The V gene's germline CDR1 is SGDLS and CDR2 YYNGEE. The CDR3 covers 13 residues. Trimming removed 3 bases from V and 6 bases from J, with 11 bases in between. As DNA, the CDR3 is TGTGCCAGCAGCGCCTCAAAAGCTGATACGCAGTATTTT. This translates into CASSASKADTQYF. Full variable domain (remainder filled in from reference TRBV9 and TRBJ2-3): DSGVTQTPKHLITATGQRVTLRCSPRSGDLSVYWYQQSLDQGLQFLIQYYNGEERAKGNILERFSAQQFPDLHSELNLSSLELGDSALYFCASSASKADTQYFGPGTRLTVL.

This clonotype was observed at least ten times. The chain carries TRBV29-1 and TRBJ2-7; 8 bases match TRBD1. V shed 5 bases, J shed 3 bases, and the junction held 9 bases outside the gene matches. CDR1 is SQVTM, CDR2 ANQGSEA, per germline. There are 14 residues in the CDR3. CDR3 DNA: TGCAGCGTTTCTGCGGGGACAGGAGGCTACGAGCAGTACTTC. It encodes CSVSAGTGGYEQYF.

The J gene is TRBJ2-5, the V gene TRBV5-6; 10 bases fit TRBD1. V lost 0 bases, J lost 5 bases, and 4 bases stayed unmatched. Per the germline V gene, CDR1 is SGHDT and CDR2 is YYEEEE. The CDR3 consists of 15 residues. As DNA, the CDR3 is TGTGCCAGCAGCTTGGTCGCGGGACAGGGGGAGACCCAGTACTTC. It translates to CASSLVAGQGETQYF.

In the case of this clonotype: This may be a read error, as it is one base from a much larger clone. J is TRBJ1-1 and V is TRBV4-2; D might be TRBD1 (6 bases). Germline V gene lookup returns CDR1 LGHNA and CDR2 YNFKEQ. This CDR3 region has 15 residues. Trimming removed 0 bases at V and 6 bases at J, with 14 bases between. CDR3 region: CASSQDRQGSAEAFF. DNA of the CDR3: TGTGCCAGCAGCCAAGATAGGCAGGGGTCGGCTGAAGCTTTCTTT.

In its sample, this clonotype was seen a few times. The chain joins TRBV6-4 to TRBJ1-1; the D is unclear. V shed 3 bases and J shed 2 bases, with 13 bases lying between them. The CDR3 extends over 15 amino acids. Per the germline V gene, CDR1 is MRHNA and CDR2 is SNTAGT. The CDR3 spells CASSDYPNSNTEAFF. CDR3 bases: TGTGCCAGCAGTGATTATCCGAATTCTAACACTGAAGCTTTCTTT.

This sequence joins TRBV5-1 and TRBJ2-3; D is possibly TRBD2 (5 bases). The CDR3 consists of 15 residues. The V and J ends lost 4 bases and 5 bases respectively, with 17 bases between them. Per germline, CDR1 SGHRS and CDR2 YFSETQ. Here the CDR3 reads CASSSLEGGGDTQYF. The CDR3 DNA sequence: TGCGCCAGCAGCAGTCTAGAAGGAGGAGGAGATACGCAGTATTTT.

This sequence joins TRBV5-5 and TRBJ1-2, with D perhaps matching TRBD1 (5 bases). Germline CDR1 SGHKS, CDR2 YYEKEE (reference sequence). The CDR3 has 15 amino acids. V shed 4 bases and J shed 0 bases, with 13 bases lying between them. CDR3 coding DNA: TGTGCCAGCAGCCCTGGTTCGGGGGCTAACTATGGCTACACCTTC. Its protein product is CASSPGSGANYGYTF.

This clonotype was recorded a few times. This sequence joins TRBV11-3 and TRBJ2-1; no firm D call. Deletions cut 7 bases from V and 3 bases from J, with 10 bases between. Germline V gene lookup returns CDR1 SGHNT and CDR2 YENEEA. This CDR3 region has 13 residues. CDR3 in DNA: TGTGCCAGCACCGTTTTCGGCTACAATGAGCAGTTCTTC. Its protein is CASTVFGYNEQFF.

At least ten counts were recorded for this clonotype. The V gene is TRBV11-1, the J gene TRBJ2-3, with TRBD1 matching over 8 bases. CDR1 is SGHAT, CDR2 FQDESV, per germline (reference sequence). The trim removed 7 bases at V and 3 bases at J, leaving 9 bases unmatched. The CDR3 contains 15 residues. CDR3 region: CASNVGQGWTDTQYF. Written as DNA, the CDR3 is TGTGCCAGCAACGTCGGACAGGGCTGGACAGATACGCAGTATTTT.

This clonotype was found a few times. V gene TRBV5-1 combines with J gene TRBJ1-1; D unclear. The CDR3 totals 14 residues. The germline V gene has CDR1 SGHRS and CDR2 YFSETQ. Trimming cost V 1 base and J 0 bases, with 7 bases left between them. This CDR3 is CASSLQRLNTEAFF. CDR3 bases: TGCGCCAGCAGCTTGCAACGGTTGAACACTGAAGCTTTCTTT.

This clonotype was counted ten times or more. The genes are TRBV2 and TRBJ2-7; a weak D match, TRBD2 (7 bases). The CDR3 sequence is 14 residues long. V lost 9 bases to trimming and J lost 3 bases, with 18 bases between them. Germline lookup yields CDR1 SNHLY and CDR2 FYNNEI. The CDR3 region is CASSGGDAIYEQYF. The CDR3, as DNA: TGTGCCAGTTCGGGGGGCGACGCGATCTACGAGCAGTACTTC. The variable domain in full, completed from reference TRBV2 and TRBJ2-7, reads EPEVTQTPSHQVTQMGQEVILRCVPISNHLYFYWYRQILGQKVEFLVSFYNNEISEKSEIFDDQFSVERPDGSNFTLKIRSTKLEDSAMYFCASSGGDAIYEQYFGPGTRLTVT.

This clonotype was recorded many times. The chain employs TRBV7-2 and TRBJ1-2, with D unresolved. This CDR3 comprises 12 residues. Germline CDR1 SGHTA, CDR2 FQGNSA. Trimming took 8 bases from V and 0 from J, leaving 7 bases between them. Written as DNA, the CDR3 is TGTGCCAGCCGAAGAACTAACTATGGCTACACCTTC. As protein: CASRRTNYGYTF.

This clonotype was seen a few times. V gene TRBV20-1 combines with J gene TRBJ2-7; D possibly uses TRBD1 or TRBD2 (7 bases each). Germline lookup yields CDR1 DFQATT and CDR2 SNEGSKA (reference sequence). CDR3 length: 14 amino acids. V was pared by 6 bases and J by 9 bases, with 24 bases between. The CDR3 DNA reads TGCAGTGCGAGGGAGGGGGCGACTACCTATGGGCAGTACTTC. Protein sequence: CSAREGATTYGQYF.

This clonotype was seen ten or more times. V usage is TRBV11-2 and J usage is TRBJ2-1; tentative D call: TRBD2 (6 bases). The CDR3 extends over 14 amino acids. The germline V gene encodes CDR1 SGHAT and CDR2 FQNNGV. Trimming took 1 base from V and 6 from J, leaving 10 bases between them. The CDR3 coding sequence is TGTGCCAGCAGCTTAGCGGGGACTCTCAATGAGCAGTTCTTC. Protein sequence: CASSLAGTLNEQFF.

CDR3 nucleotides: TGTGCCAGTAGTACGGGACAGGGGGCGGGCACCGGGGAGCTGTTTTTT. Translating it yields CASSTGQGAGTGELFF. The rearrangement links TRBV19 to TRBJ2-2; 12 nucleotides line up with TRBD1. Per germline, CDR1 LNHDA and CDR2 SQIVND (reference sequence). The V segment lost 4 bases and the J segment 4 bases; nucleotides outside the gene matches: 4. There are 16 residues in the CDR3.

This clonotype has just a few counts. V and J are TRBV4-3 and TRBJ2-7; D unclear. Germline V CDR1 and CDR2: LGHNA, YSLEER. The CDR3 spans 15 residues. With 4 bases removed from V and 4 bases from J, the gap between germline ends came to 17 bases. The CDR3 here is CASSRLRLGEYEQYF. CDR3 DNA sequence: TGCGCCAGCAGCCGCCTCCGTCTCGGAGAATACGAGCAGTACTTC.

The rearrangement links TRBV9 to TRBJ1-6; D is uncertain. Trimming removed 3 bases at V and 3 bases at J, with 7 bases between. The germline gives CDR1 SGDLS, CDR2 YYNGEE. The CDR3 runs to 14 residues. CDR3 region: CASSGANYNSPLHF. CDR3 DNA sequence: TGTGCCAGCAGCGGGGCCAACTATAATTCACCCCTCCACTTT.

There are a few counts of this clonotype. The chain links TRBV7-9 to TRBJ1-2; no clear D gene. Germline CDR1 is SEHNR and CDR2 is FQNEAQ (reference sequence). V shed 0 bases and J shed 8 bases, with 13 bases lying between them. The CDR3 is made up of 14 amino acids. In DNA form, the CDR3 reads TGTGCCAGCAGCTTAGCGGGTTACGGTATAGGCTACACCTTC. Residues: CASSLAGYGIGYTF.

The rearrangement links TRBV19 to TRBJ1-2; tentatively, D is TRBD1 (5 bases). The V end lost 7 bases, the J end lost 0 bases, and 9 bases lay between the germline ends. Germline values: CDR1 LNHDA, CDR2 SQIVND (reference sequence). The CDR3 has 13 amino acids. DNA of the CDR3: TGTGCCAGTACCCGACAGCCTAACTATGGCTACACCTTC. Its protein product is CASTRQPNYGYTF.

This clonotype was seen more than once but under ten times. This chain links TRBV19 with TRBJ2-2; possibly TRBD2 for D (5 bases). The germline V gene encodes CDR1 LNHDA and CDR2 SQIVND (reference sequence). CDR3 length equals 14 residues. V lost 7 bases to trimming and J lost 4 bases, with 13 bases between them. CDR3: CASKDSAGTGELFF. CDR3 DNA sequence: TGTGCCAGTAAGGATAGCGCAGGCACCGGGGAGCTGTTTTTT.

The chain uses TRBV4-1 and TRBJ2-7, with D maybe TRBD1 (6 bases). The CDR3 has 14 residues. Germline-derived CDR1 and CDR2 are MGHRA and YSYEKL. V was shortened by 4 bases and J by 1 base, with 11 bases between the two germline ends. The CDR3 loop reads CASSPGQRSYEQYF. CDR3 nucleotides: TGCGCCAGCAGCCCAGGACAGCGATCCTACGAGCAGTACTTC.

The table lists this clonotype with many counts. This chain uses TRBV2 with TRBJ1-2, with TRBD1 matching over 10 bases. CDR3 size: 16 residues. Germline CDR1 is SNHLY and CDR2 is FYNNEI. J was trimmed by 6 bases and V by 4 bases; bases with no gene match: 11. The CDR3 nucleotides are TGTGCCAGCAGTGGACCACCCAGGGACAGGGGAGATGGCTACACCTTC. This codes for CASSGPPRDRGDGYTF.

The V gene is TRBV5-1, the J gene TRBJ2-2; unclear D gene. Germline values: CDR1 SGHRS, CDR2 YFSETQ. The V end lost 1 base, the J end lost 0 bases, and 10 bases lay between the germline ends. There are 16 residues in the CDR3. The CDR3 coding sequence is TGCGCCAGCAGCTTGACGTCTCCCCCGAACACCGGGGAGCTGTTTTTT. This translates into CASSLTSPPNTGELFF.

CDR3 protein: CASSNPLRAANEKLFF. The CDR3 DNA is TGTGCCAGCAGCAACCCCCTCAGGGCGGCTAATGAAAAACTGTTTTTT. The chain joins TRBV28 to TRBJ1-4; perhaps TRBD1 as D (5 bases). This CDR3 spans 16 amino acids. The V gene's germline CDR1 is MDHEN and CDR2 SYDVKM. V was pared by 6 bases and J by 3 bases, with 17 bases between. Full variable domain (remainder filled in from reference TRBV28 and TRBJ1-4): DVKVTQSSRYLVKRTGEKVFLECVQDMDHENMFWYRQDPGLGLRLIYFSYDVKMKEKGDIPEGYSVSREKKERFSLILESASTNQTSMYLCASSNPLRAANEKLFFGSGTQLSVL.

This clonotype was seen only a few times. The rearrangement uses TRBV7-9 and TRBJ2-1; 7 bases fit TRBD2. The CDR3 is made up of 15 amino acids. Looked up from germline, CDR1 is SEHNR and CDR2 is FQNEAQ (reference sequence). V lost 6 bases to trimming and J lost 3 bases; unmatched junction nucleotides: 8. CDR3 sequence: CASSPFAGVYNEQFF. The CDR3 nucleotides are TGTGCCAGCAGTCCCTTCGCGGGAGTCTACAATGAGCAGTTCTTC. Variable domain in full (rest from reference TRBV7-9 and TRBJ2-1): DTGVSQNPRHKITKRGQNVTFRCDPISEHNRLYWYRQTLGQGPEFLTYFQNEAQLEKSRLLSDRFSAERPKGSFSTLEIQRTEQGDSAMYLCASSPFAGVYNEQFFGPGTRLTVL.

With regard to this clonotype: This clone may be a read error of a much larger clone one base away. This sequence joins TRBV11-2 and TRBJ1-4; 12 bases fit TRBD1. The CDR3 contains 17 residues. Germline CDR1 SGHAT, CDR2 FQNNGV. V lost 5 bases and J lost 8; bases outside the gene matches: 12. DNA for the CDR3: TGTGCCAGCAGCCCCGGGACAGGGGGCGCAGAGTCCGAAAAACTGTTTTTT. Amino acids: CASSPGTGGAESEKLFF. Filled out from reference TRBV11-2 and TRBJ1-4, the complete variable domain reads EAGVAQSPRYKIIEKRQSVAFWCNPISGHATLYWYQQILGQGPKLLIQFQNNGVVDDSQLPKDRFSAERLKGVDSTLKIQPAKLEDSAVYLCASSPGTGGAESEKLFFGSGTQLSVL.

This clonotype was detected only a few times. The rearrangement joins TRBV28 to TRBJ1-2, with D maybe TRBD1 (5 bases). Germline CDR1 reads MDHEN; CDR2 reads SYDVKM. Trimming shortened V by 3 bases and J by 4 bases, and 12 bases separated the two germline ends. This CDR3 has 14 residues. In DNA form, the CDR3 reads TGTGCCAGCAGTTTGCCGGGACCGAGCTATGGCTACACCTTC. Its protein is CASSLPGPSYGYTF.

This clonotype was seen a few times. This chain links TRBV30 with TRBJ1-1; 7 nucleotides align to TRBD1. After removal of 6 bases from V and 2 bases from J, the junction contained 9 bases not matched to a gene. The CDR3 length is 14 residues. CDR1 GTSNPN and CDR2 SVGIG come from the germline V gene (reference sequence). The CDR3 region has the DNA TGTGCCTGCCGAAGGGGGCCGGGCAACACTGAAGCTTTCTTT. This sequence encodes CACRRGPGNTEAFF.